The subject of this entry is one TCR beta chain. These data are taken from a study of blood T cell repertoires in COVID-19. Repertoires were generated with immunoSEQ multiplex PCR, while TCRdb's copy carries only in-frame clones and drops some. Of about 110,000 clones detected, 80% to 90% appear once; the ten largest clones hold approximately 31%. Trimming took off 3 bases at V and 10 bases at J, with 16 bases between the two ends. Germline V gives CDR1 MDHEN, CDR2 SYDVKM. The CDR3 is made up of 13 amino acids. V gene TRBV28 combines with J gene TRBJ2-7; TRBD1 might be the D (6 bases). Input material: peripheral blood. The TCR sequence derives from an elderly woman with acute or convalescent COVID-19. The CDR3 spells CASSLGPQGVQYF. The DNA for the CDR3 is TGTGCCAGCAGTTTGGGACCACAGGGAGTCCAGTACTTC.